This record concerns one T cell receptor beta chain sequence. Its specificity is unknown. With V trimmed by 6 bases and J by 2 bases, 8 bases remained unmatched. CDR3 length: 16 residues. Germline assignment: CDR1 MNHNY and CDR2 SVGAGI (reference sequence). This entry is derived from a study of OX40 agonist ivuxolimab in advanced cancers. On the study more broadly: Among those enrolled, mean age was about 58 years (range about 23 to 85) and about 79% were male.

Study results and caveats: CD4+ and CD8+ blood T cells expanded clonally by week 6 at 0.1 to 3.0 mg/kg.

The data were produced by immunoSEQ multiplex PCR, yet TCRdb's version contains in-frame clones alone and is incomplete. The table lists 65,000 to 70,000 clones, 85% to 90% of them singletons. The chain recombines TRBV6-6 with TRBJ2-2, with 8 bases identical to TRBD1. Sample: CD4+ or CD8+ T cells sorted from blood, taken in a trial of the OX40 agonist ivuxolimab. This sequence was found in an adult with an advanced solid tumor such as melanoma, head and neck, liver or kidney cancer. CDR3 sequence (DNA): TGTGCCAGCAGGACAAACAGGGGGATCAACACCGGGGAGCTGTTTTTT. Amino acid sequence: CASRTNRGINTGELFF.